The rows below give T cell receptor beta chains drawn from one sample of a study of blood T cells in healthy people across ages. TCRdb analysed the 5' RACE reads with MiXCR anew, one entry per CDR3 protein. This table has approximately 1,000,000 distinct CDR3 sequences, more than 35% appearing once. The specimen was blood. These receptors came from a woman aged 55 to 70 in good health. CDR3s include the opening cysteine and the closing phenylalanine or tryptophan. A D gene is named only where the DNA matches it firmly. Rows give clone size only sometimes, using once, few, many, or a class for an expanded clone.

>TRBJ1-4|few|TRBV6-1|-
TGTGCCAGCAATGATGAAAAACTGTTTTTT
CASNDEKLFF
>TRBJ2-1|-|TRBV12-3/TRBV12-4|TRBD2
TGTGCCAGCAGTCTGAGACATGGGACTAGCGGGACCTTCAATGAGCAGTTCTTC
CASSLRHGTSGTFNEQFF
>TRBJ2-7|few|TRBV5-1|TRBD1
TGCGCCAGCAGCGGGGACAGTATCCACGAGCAGTACTTC
CASSGDSIHEQYF
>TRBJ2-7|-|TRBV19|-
TGTGCCAGTAGTGGGAGTTGGCGGGAAGCCTTACCCTACGAGCAGTACTTC
CASSGSWREALPYEQYF
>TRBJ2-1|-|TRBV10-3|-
TGTGCCATCAGTGAGTCGGAGGCGGGCGCGCACGGTGAGCAGTTCTTC
CAISESEAGAHGEQFF
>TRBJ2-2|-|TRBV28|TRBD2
TGTGCCAGCAGTTTACCCGAGGGGACTAGTGACACCGGGGAGCTGTTTTTT
CASSLPEGTSDTGELFF
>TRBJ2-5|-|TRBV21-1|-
TGTGCCAGCACCCCAATGAACCAAGAGACCCAGTACTTC
CASTPMNQETQYF
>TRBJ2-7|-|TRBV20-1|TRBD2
TGCAGTGCTAGTGGGCTAGCGGGAGCGGAGCAGTACTTC
CSASGLAGAEQYF
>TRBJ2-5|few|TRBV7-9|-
TGTGCCAGCAGCGTCCGAGCGGGCTTAGAGACCCAGTACTTC
CASSVRAGLETQYF
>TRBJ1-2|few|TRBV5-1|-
TGCGCCAGCAGCTCAGGAGGGGGTTATAACTATGGCTACACCTTC
CASSSGGGYNYGYTF
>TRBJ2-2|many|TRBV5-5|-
TGTGCCAGCAGCTTGTCTTCCGGGGAGCTGTTTTTT
CASSLSSGELFF
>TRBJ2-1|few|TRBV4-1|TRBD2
TGCGCCAGCAGCCAGTCGCGGGCTAGCGGCTCCTACAATGAGCAGTTCTTC
CASSQSRASGSYNEQFF
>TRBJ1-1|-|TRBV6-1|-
TGTGCCAGCAGTGGGAGCAGGGCAGCTTTCTTT
CASSGSRAAFF
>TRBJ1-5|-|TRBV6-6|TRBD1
TGTGCCAGCAGACAATTGACAGGGAGCAATCAGCCCCAGCATTTT
CASRQLTGSNQPQHF
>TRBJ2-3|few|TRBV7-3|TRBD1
TGTGCCAGCAGCTCCACAGGGGGAGATACGCAGTATTTT
CASSSTGGDTQYF
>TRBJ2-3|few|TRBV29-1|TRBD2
TGCAGCGTTGTGTCTTACCTAGCGGGAGAGGGGGGCACAGATACGCAGTATTTT
CSVVSYLAGEGGTDTQYF
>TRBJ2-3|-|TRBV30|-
TGTGCCTGGAGTGTACAAGTTACACCAGATACGCAGTATTTT
CAWSVQVTPDTQYF
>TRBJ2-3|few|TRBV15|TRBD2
TGTGCCACCAGCAAGAGACTAGCGGTCACAGATACGCAGTATTTT
CATSKRLAVTDTQYF
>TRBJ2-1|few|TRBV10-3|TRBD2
TGTGCCATCAGTGAGGAAGCGGTAGCGGGAGGGTTTGAGCAGTTCTTC
CAISEEAVAGGFEQFF
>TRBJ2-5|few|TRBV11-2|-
TGTGCCAGCAGCTACGGAGTGCAAGAGACCCAGTACTTC
CASSYGVQETQYF
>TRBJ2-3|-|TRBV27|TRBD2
TGTGCCAGCAGTTTAGCGGGAGCGGGAGGCTCGAATACGCAGTATTTT
CASSLAGAGGSNTQYF
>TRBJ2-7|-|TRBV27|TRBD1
TGTGCCAGCAGCCTGACAGGGGTATTCTACGAGCAGTACTTC
CASSLTGVFYEQYF
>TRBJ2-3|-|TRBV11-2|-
TGTGCCAGCAGCTTAGGGGGCTGGCCGGATACGCAGTATTTT
CASSLGGWPDTQYF
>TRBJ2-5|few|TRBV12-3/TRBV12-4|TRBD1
TGTGCCAGCCAACAGGGGAGACAAGAGACCCAGTACTTC
CASQQGRQETQYF
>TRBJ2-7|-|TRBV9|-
TGTGCCAGCAACCAGGCAGGGTGGGGCGAGCAGTACTTC
CASNQAGWGEQYF
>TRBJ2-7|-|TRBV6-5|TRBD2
TGTGCCAGCCGCCCTAGCGGGAGGGTGAGTGAGCAGTACTTC
CASRPSGRVSEQYF
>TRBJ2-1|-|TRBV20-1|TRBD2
TGCAGTGCCCCCCGGGACATCTCAGCGGGAGAGTCCTACAATGAGCAGTTCTTC
CSAPRDISAGESYNEQFF
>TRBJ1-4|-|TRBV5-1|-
TGCGCCAGCAGCTTGGCAGGGCCCGCTAATGAAAAACTGTTTTTT
CASSLAGPANEKLFF
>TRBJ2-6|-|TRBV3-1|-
TGTGCCACCCGATCAGGGACTGGGGCCAACGTCCTGACTTTC
CATRSGTGANVLTF
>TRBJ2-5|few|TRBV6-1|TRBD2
TGTGCCAGCAGTTCCCTGCTAGCGGGAGGGATAGAGACCCAGTACTTC
CASSSLLAGGIETQYF
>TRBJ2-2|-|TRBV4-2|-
TGTGCCAGCAGCCAAGAGGTTGGGGTCGGGGGGCTGTTTTTT
CASSQEVGVGGLFF
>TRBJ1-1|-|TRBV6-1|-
TGTGCCAGCAGTGAAGGGTGGACTGAAGCTTTCTTT
CASSEGWTEAFF
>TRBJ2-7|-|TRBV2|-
TGTGCCAGCACAACCGGGACTGGGCCCTACGAGCAGTACTTC
CASTTGTGPYEQYF
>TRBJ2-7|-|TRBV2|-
TGTGCCAGCAGTGAAGTTCACGAGCAGTACTTC
CASSEVHEQYF
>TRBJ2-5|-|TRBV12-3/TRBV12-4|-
TGTGCCAGCAGTCATACCACGGCTGGAGAGGCCCAGTACTTC
CASSHTTAGEAQYF
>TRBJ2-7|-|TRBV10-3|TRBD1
TGTGCCATCAGTGAGGACAGGGTCACCTACGAGCAGTACTTC
CAISEDRVTYEQYF
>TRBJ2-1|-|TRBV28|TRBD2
TGTGCCAGCAGTAGAGCCGGGCTAGCGGGGTATGAGCAGTTCTTC
CASSRAGLAGYEQFF
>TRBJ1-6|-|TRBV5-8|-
TGTGCCAGCAGCTCTAAAGGCCGGGGCCCGTCGTCCCCCCACTTT
CASSSKGRGPSSPHF
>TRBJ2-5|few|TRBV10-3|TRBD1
TGTGCCACACAGGGGGCGCTTAGGGAGCAGTACTTC
CATQGALREQYF
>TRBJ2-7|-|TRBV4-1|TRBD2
TGCGCCAGCAGCCAAGATGATAGCGGGGCCTACGAGCAGTACTTC
CASSQDDSGAYEQYF
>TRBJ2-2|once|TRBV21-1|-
TGTGCCAGCAGCACCAAAAAACCAGACAGTTATAACACCGGGGAGCTGTTTTTT
CASSTKKPDSYNTGELFF
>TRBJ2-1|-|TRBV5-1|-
TGCGCCAGCAGCTTCGGGACCACGGGTTACAATGAGCAGTTCTTC
CASSFGTTGYNEQFF
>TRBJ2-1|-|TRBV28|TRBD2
TGTGCCAGCAGTCCATTATTACTAGCGGGAGGGCCCAATGAGCAGTTCTTC
CASSPLLLAGGPNEQFF
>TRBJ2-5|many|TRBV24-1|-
TGTGCCACCATTGGAGCCACCGAAGAGACCCAGTACTTC
CATIGATEETQYF
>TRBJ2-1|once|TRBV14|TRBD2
TGTGCCAGCAGCCAATATGGGACTAGGCAACCCAATGAGCAGTTCTTC
CASSQYGTRQPNEQFF
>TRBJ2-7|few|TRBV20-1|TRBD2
TGCAGTGCTAGAGATGCGTGGACTAGCGGGAACTCCTACGAGCAGTACTTC
CSARDAWTSGNSYEQYF
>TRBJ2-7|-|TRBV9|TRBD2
TGTGCCAGCAGCGTAGGTAGCGGGGACTACGAGCAGTACTTC
CASSVGSGDYEQYF
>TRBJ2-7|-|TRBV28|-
TGTGCCAGCTGGGCAGTGTCCTCCTACGAGCAGTACTTC
CASWAVSSYEQYF
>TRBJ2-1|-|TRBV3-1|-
TGTGCCAGCAGCCACCTTGGTGGTCCCTCCTACAATGAGCAGTTCTTC
CASSHLGGPSYNEQFF
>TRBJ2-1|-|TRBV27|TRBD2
TGTGCCAGCAGTTTGCGGCTAGCGGGAGGGTTCTCCTACAATGAGCAGTTCTTC
CASSLRLAGGFSYNEQFF